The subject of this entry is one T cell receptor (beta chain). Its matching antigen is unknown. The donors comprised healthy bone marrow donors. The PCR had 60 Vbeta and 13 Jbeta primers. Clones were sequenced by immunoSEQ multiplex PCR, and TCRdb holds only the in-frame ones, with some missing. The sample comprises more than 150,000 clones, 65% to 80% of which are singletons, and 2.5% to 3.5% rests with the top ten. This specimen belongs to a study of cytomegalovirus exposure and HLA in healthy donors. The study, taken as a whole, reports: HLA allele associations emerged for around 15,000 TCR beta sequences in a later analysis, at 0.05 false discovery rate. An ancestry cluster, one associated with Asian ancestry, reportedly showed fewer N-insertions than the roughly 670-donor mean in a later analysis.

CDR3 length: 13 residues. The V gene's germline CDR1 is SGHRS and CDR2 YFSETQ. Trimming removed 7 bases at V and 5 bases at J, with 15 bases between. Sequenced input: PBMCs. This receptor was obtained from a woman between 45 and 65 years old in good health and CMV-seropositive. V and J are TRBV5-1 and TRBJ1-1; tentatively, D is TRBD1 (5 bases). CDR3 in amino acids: CASGIGGKTEAFF. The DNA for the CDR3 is TGCGCCAGCGGCATCGGGGGGAAAACTGAAGCTTTCTTT.